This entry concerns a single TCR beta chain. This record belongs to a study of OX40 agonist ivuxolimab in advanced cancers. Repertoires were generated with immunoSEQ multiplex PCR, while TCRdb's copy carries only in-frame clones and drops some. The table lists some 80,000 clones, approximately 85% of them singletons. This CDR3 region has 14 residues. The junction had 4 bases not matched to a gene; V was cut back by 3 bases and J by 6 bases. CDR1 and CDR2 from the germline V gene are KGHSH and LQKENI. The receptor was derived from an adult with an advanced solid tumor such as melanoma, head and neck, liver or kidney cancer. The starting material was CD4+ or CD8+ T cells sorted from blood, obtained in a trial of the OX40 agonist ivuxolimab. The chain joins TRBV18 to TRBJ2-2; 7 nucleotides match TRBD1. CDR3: CASSPGQQPGELFF. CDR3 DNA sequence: TGTGCCAGCTCACCGGGACAGCAACCCGGGGAGCTGTTTTTT.